This T cell receptor (beta chain) comes out of a study of T cells after yellow fever vaccination (dated 2019 in TCRdb). Notes on the research overall: Libraries from fractions with low cell numbers were prepared with the SMART-Seq v4 Ultra Low Input RNA kit. To follow T-cell clones before and after both primary and booster YFV17D yellow fever vaccination, bulk TCR alpha and beta repertoires underwent longitudinal sequencing. Two healthy male donors, one aged 18 to 30 and one aged 30 to 39 years, were included in the cohort. Blood was collected at multiple timepoints before and after primary and secondary immunization, and bulk PBMC replicates and cell subsets were isolated.

Sample treatment or condition, as interpreted from the label and publication: live attenuated yellow fever vaccine strain. PBMCs were isolated from peripheral blood using a standard Ficoll-Paque protocol. Dynabeads CD4 and CD8 positive selection kits were used to isolate CD4 and CD8 T-cell fractions. RNA was extracted with TriZol from bulk PBMCs, CD4 and CD8 fractions, and dextramer-positive and dextramer-negative fractions. Broad study findings and their caveats: FACS-sorted repertoires could contain abundant contaminating clonotypes from the bulk population, so computational filtering was required. A small share of clonotypes was detected in both CD4 and CD8 compartments, with the overlap likely arising from convergent recombination. Because only two donors were included in the study, the extent to which the findings can be generalized is limited. Compared with the primary T-cell response, the secondary T-cell response was weaker but faster, peaking on day 5 rather than day 15. After the booster, most of the clones that had expanded following primary vaccination were detected again (almost 98% of CD4 and around 90% of CD8), which suggests that memory was broadly maintained.

The germline V gene sets CDR1 to SGHRS and CDR2 to YFSETQ. V is cut back by 4 bases and J by 5 bases, with 3 bases in the junction unmatched. From cysteine to phenylalanine, the CDR3 is 13 amino acids long. The only DNA kept is the CDR3, 39 bases in frame from the first base. A note on this clonotype: No antigen is known for it. Per-base quality was not reported, and no clone a single base away is much larger than it.

Sequencing was performed on an Illumina NovaSeq 6000. TCR cDNA was synthesized by 5'RACE template switching, which introduced a universal primer site and unique molecular identifiers. Priming for cDNA synthesis came from both the TCR alpha and TCR beta constant segments. Two PCR steps were used to amplify libraries, with sample barcodes and sequencing adapters being added in the second step. Sequencing of libraries was done on Illumina HiSeq 2500 (2x100 bp) or NovaSeq (2x150 bp). In the paper's pipeline: Reads were demultiplexed and collapsed into UMI consensus sequences with MIGEC, and V(D)J alignment was performed with MiXCR. Vaccine-responding clonotypes were identified with edgeR using replicate PBMC samples, with FDR below 0.01 and a log2 fold change above 5 up to day 15 being required. Each bulk clonotype received a CD4 or CD8 identity based on whether the sequenced CD4 or CD8 repertoire contained that clonotype at higher abundance. TCRdb reanalyzed the raw reads on its own, using fastp at Q25 for trimming and MiXCR for clone calling, and kept in-frame beta chains. Rows with a matching CDR3 protein are joined into one entry that keeps the most common DNA and genes. TCRdb, not the original authors, processed these V and J calls. This sample has 120,000 or so distinct CDR3 sequences in its table, and around 9.8% of those were observed once. Together, the top ten hold 40% of the sample.

Sequences were derived from CD8+ T cells sorted from PBMCs, sampled on the day of the yellow fever booster vaccination. The chain couples TRBV5-1 to TRBJ2-1; 7 junctional bases match TRBD1. The sequence derives from a man younger than 35 who received the YFV17D yellow fever vaccine. For the CDR3, the sequence is CASSIGTDNEQFF. DNA sequence: TGCGCCAGCAGCATCGGGACAGACAATGAGCAGTTCTTC.